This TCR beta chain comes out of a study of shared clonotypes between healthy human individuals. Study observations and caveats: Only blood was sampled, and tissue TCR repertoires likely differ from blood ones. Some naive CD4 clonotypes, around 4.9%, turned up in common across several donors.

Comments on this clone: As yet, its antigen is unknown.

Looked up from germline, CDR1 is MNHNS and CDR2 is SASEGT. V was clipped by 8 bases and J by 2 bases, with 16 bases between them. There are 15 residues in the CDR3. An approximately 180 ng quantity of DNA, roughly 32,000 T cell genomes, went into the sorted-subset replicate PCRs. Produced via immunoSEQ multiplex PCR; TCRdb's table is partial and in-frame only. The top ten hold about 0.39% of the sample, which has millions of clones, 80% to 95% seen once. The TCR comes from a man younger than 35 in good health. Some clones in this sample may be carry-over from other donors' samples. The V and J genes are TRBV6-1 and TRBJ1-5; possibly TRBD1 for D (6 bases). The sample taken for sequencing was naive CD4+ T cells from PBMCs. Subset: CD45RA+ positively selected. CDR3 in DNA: TGTGCCAGCCATCTGGAGGGGGACGGCAATCAGCCCCAGCATTTT. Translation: CASHLEGDGNQPQHF.